This T cell receptor beta chain was sequenced in a study of blood T cell repertoires in COVID-19. About the study: Sites in the United States, Italy and Spain provided acute and convalescent COVID-19 samples. Nucleic acid was either cDNA or gDNA, and it came from T cells, B-cell-depleted T cells, or PBMCs.

Sequencing used immunoSEQ multiplex PCR; TCRdb keeps in-frame clones, though not all of them. Among 250,000 to 350,000 clones listed, under 90% were seen once. V was clipped by 1 base and J by 6 bases, with 20 bases between them. The CDR3 is 17 amino acids. Germline V gene data show CDR1 as SGHTA and CDR2 as FQGNSA. Adults between roughly 18 and 95 years of age took part from fewer than 30 US areas. Cohort placement rested on clinical history that participants reported themselves. This sequence joins TRBV7-2 and TRBJ2-3, with D tentatively TRBD2 (5 bases). The TCR originated in a woman between 18 and 29 years old who had recovered from COVID-19. Input material: PBMCs or T cells enriched from blood (not recorded which). This chain's CDR3 is CASSLGSGVPARDTQYF. DNA of the CDR3: TGTGCCAGCAGCTTAGGGTCCGGGGTCCCGGCGCGGGATACGCAGTATTTT. The whole variable domain, filled in from reference TRBV7-2 and TRBJ2-3, reads GAGVSQSPSNKVTEKGKDVELRCDPISGHTALYWYRQSLGQGLEFLIYFQGNSAPDKSGLPSDRFSAERTGGSVSTLTIQRTQQEDSAVYLCASSLGSGVPARDTQYFGPGTRLTVL.